A selection of T cell receptor beta chains follows, all from one sample in a study of CXCR3-negative and CXCR3-positive naive CD8 T cells. TCRdb re-called the 5' RACE reads and catalogs CDR3 proteins one per entry, DNA excluded. The sample holds 92,000 or so distinct CDR3 sequences. Input material: naive CXCR3- CD8+ T cells from blood. Receptors were obtained from a human donor in good health. Some clones in this sample may be carry-over from other donors' samples. The CDR3 runs from the conserved cysteine through the conserved F or W.

>TRBV19|TRBJ1-1
CAISLGPTEAFF
>TRBV6-5|TRBJ1-6
CASSPGTSLNSPLHF
>TRBV18|TRBJ1-1
CASSPGTGNTEAFF
>TRBV29-1|TRBJ2-1
CSALQGGKVNEQFF
>TRBV14|TRBJ2-3
CASSQSPEKDTQYF
>TRBV29-1|TRBJ2-1
CSVRTASYNEQFF
>TRBV6-6|TRBJ2-7
CASSYSGTGDYEQYF
>TRBV3-1|TRBJ1-5
CASSQQGANQPQHF
>TRBV29-1|TRBJ2-1
CSVAGLAASNEQFF
>TRBV6-5|TRBJ2-1
CASKPVDSNEQFF
>TRBV12-3/TRBV12-4|TRBJ1-6
CASSPDSTPLHF
>TRBV29-1|TRBJ1-1
CSGGVGGEAFF
>TRBV12-3/TRBV12-4|TRBJ2-1
CASSPPLGNEQFF
>TRBV5-1|TRBJ1-3
CASSSLTGGYGNTIYF
>TRBV7-2|TRBJ2-1
CASSFINRGYNEQFF
>TRBV12-3/TRBV12-4|TRBJ2-1
CASSLAGSDNEQLF